One sample yielded the 30 T cell receptor beta chains listed below, sequenced in a study of Graves' ophthalmopathy and Graves' hyperthyroidism. Amplification of TCR beta CDR3 regions used RNA transcripts. Amplification began with first-round RT-PCR using HTBI primers, then second-round multiplex PCR was performed. MiXCR, run by TCRdb on the multiplex PCR reads, gives a single entry per CDR3 protein. The sample shows roughly 400,000 distinct CDR3 sequences, approximately 20% of them seen only once. Material: peripheral blood. The source is a woman aged 18-29 years with Graves' ophthalmopathy.

This clonotype has at least ten counts. The chain combines TRBV5-1 with TRBJ2-7; 7 positions agree with TRBD1. With V trimmed by 2 bases and J by 1 base, 6 bases remained unmatched. Germline loops: CDR1 SGHRS, CDR2 YFSETQ. The CDR3 runs to 15 residues. The CDR3 DNA reads TGCGCCAGCAGCTTAGTGACGGGACAGTCCTACGAGCAGTACTTC. Protein product: CASSLVTGQSYEQYF.

The table lists this clonotype with many counts. CDR3 loop: CATSFRLAGGETQYF. For the CDR3, the DNA is TGTGCCACCAGCTTCCGACTAGCGGGGGGAGAGACCCAGTACTTC. The gene calls are TRBV15 and TRBJ2-5, with 13 bases identical to TRBD2. Germline V gives CDR1 LNHNV, CDR2 YYDKDF (reference sequence). There are 15 residues in the CDR3. The J segment lost 4 bases and the V segment lost 5 bases, leaving 4 bases of the junction unmatched.

This clonotype was recorded at least ten times. The chain joins TRBV29-1 to TRBJ1-2; D gene uncertain. V was cut by 3 bases and J by 3 bases, with 8 bases left in between. Germline V lookup: CDR1 SQVTM, CDR2 ANQGSEA. The CDR3 extends over 12 amino acids. The CDR3 sequence is CSVDGSYYGYTF. As DNA, the CDR3 is TGCAGCGTTGATGGAAGTTACTATGGCTACACCTTC.

The V and J genes are TRBV28 and TRBJ2-7; 13 bases line up with TRBD2. The CDR3 has 17 residues. Germline V gene data show CDR1 as MDHEN and CDR2 as SYDVKM. V trimming: 6 bases; J trimming: 5 bases; junction bases outside the gene matches: 13. The CDR3 here is CASSLVLLAGGSHEQYF. The CDR3 DNA is TGTGCCAGCAGCTTAGTTCTACTAGCGGGAGGGTCCCACGAGCAGTACTTC. The full variable domain, in which reference TRBV28 and TRBJ2-7 provide the parts outside the CDR3, is DVKVTQSSRYLVKRTGEKVFLECVQDMDHENMFWYRQDPGLGLRLIYFSYDVKMKEKGDIPEGYSVSREKKERFSLILESASTNQTSMYLCASSLVLLAGGSHEQYFGPGTRLTVT.

The V and J genes are TRBV6-6 and TRBJ2-7; no clear D gene. CDR1 is MNHNY, CDR2 SVGAGI, per germline (reference sequence). V lost 5 bases, J lost 4 bases, and 12 bases lay in between. The CDR3 covers 13 residues. CDR3 amino acids: CASSLKYAYEQYF. The CDR3 DNA is TGTGCCAGCAGTCTAAAGTATGCTTACGAGCAGTACTTC.

This clonotype came up many times. An end of the junction does not agree with germline; a read error may underlie this. The chain uses TRBV6-2 or TRBV6-3 and TRBJ2-1, with 8 bases that match TRBD2. The V gene's germline CDR1 is MNHEY and CDR2 SVGEGT. This CDR3 comprises 16 residues. For the CDR3, the DNA is TGTGCCAGCAGTTACCGGGGTAGCGGGATCCCCCACGAGGAGGTCTTC. This codes for CASSYRGSGIPHEEVF.

The genes are TRBV28 and TRBJ2-7, with TRBD2 identical over 13 bases. The CDR3 contains 16 residues. Germline V gene sequence: CDR1 MDHEN, CDR2 SYDVKM. Trimming removed 4 bases from V and 6 bases from J; junction bases left unmatched: 9. CDR3 amino acids: CASSWTSGRGLGEQYF. The DNA of the CDR3 is TGTGCCAGCAGTTGGACTAGCGGGAGAGGCCTCGGCGAGCAGTACTTC.

The CDR3 spells CASSLSLARETQYF. In nucleotides, the CDR3 is TGTGCCAGCAGCTTATCACTAGCGCGTGAGACCCAGTACTTC. This chain links TRBV7-8 with TRBJ2-5; 7 bases align to TRBD2. The CDR3 loop spans 14 amino acids. Germline V gene lookup returns CDR1 SGHVS and CDR2 FQNEAQ. J lost 5 bases, V lost 2 bases, and 5 bases had no gene match.

The table lists this clonotype with many counts. This rearrangement joins TRBV18 to TRBJ2-7; D unresolved. Germline V lookup: CDR1 KGHSH, CDR2 LQKENI. CDR3 size: 12 residues. Trimming shortened V by 6 bases and J by 6 bases, and 12 bases separated the two germline ends. The CDR3 nucleotides are TGTGCCAGCTCGCGAATTACTGCCGAGCAGTACTTC. Residues: CASSRITAEQYF.

The chain employs TRBV28 and TRBJ1-5; weak D call: TRBD1 (5 bases). The germline V gene has CDR1 MDHEN and CDR2 SYDVKM. The CDR3 length is 14 residues. Trimming pared 6 bases from V and 9 bases from J, leaving 18 bases between. The CDR3 bases are TGTGCCAGCAGCCATATCGGGACGGAGCGGCCCCAGCATTTT. This encodes CASSHIGTERPQHF.

This clonotype was recorded at least ten times. The rearrangement uses TRBV27 and TRBJ2-3; D unclear. The CDR3 extends over 13 amino acids. The V end lost 2 bases, the J end lost 2 bases, and 5 bases lay between the germline ends. In germline, CDR1 is MNHEY, CDR2 SMNVEV (reference sequence). As DNA, the CDR3 is TGTGCCAGCAGTTTACAGACCACAGATACGCAGTATTTT. Translating it yields CASSLQTTDTQYF.

This clonotype was counted many times. The chain carries TRBV6-2 or TRBV6-3 and TRBJ1-1; the D gene is possibly TRBD1 (6 bases). This CDR3 is 13 amino acids long. CDR1 and CDR2 from the germline V gene are MNHEY and SVGEGT. V lost 7 bases, J lost 10 bases, and 19 bases lay in between. The CDR3 spells CASTATGWKRAFF. CDR3 coding DNA: TGTGCCAGCACTGCTACAGGGTGGAAGAGAGCTTTCTTT.

The gene calls are TRBV6-5 and TRBJ2-7; 9 bases align to TRBD1. Germline CDR1 reads MNHEY; CDR2 reads SVGAGI. J was trimmed by 5 bases and V by 1 base; bases with no gene match: 6. The CDR3 has 15 residues. The CDR3 sequence is CASSYWGQGAHEQYF. The CDR3 nucleotides read TGTGCCAGCAGTTACTGGGGACAGGGCGCCCACGAGCAGTACTTC.

This clonotype was detected ten times or more. The genes are TRBV5-1 and TRBJ2-7; D may be TRBD1 (6 bases). This CDR3 is 16 amino acids long. Trimming removed 3 bases at V and 0 bases at J, with 16 bases between. CDR1 is SGHRS, CDR2 YFSETQ, per germline. The CDR3 nucleotides read TGCGCCAGCAGCTACCTAGGGGGACGGAGCTCCTACGAGCAGTACTTC. Translating it yields CASSYLGGRSSYEQYF. The full variable domain, with the rest looked up from reference TRBV5-1 and TRBJ2-7, is KAGVTQTPRYLIKTRGQQVTLSCSPISGHRSVSWYQQTPGQGLQFLFEYFSETQRNKGNFPGRFSGRQFSNSRSEMNVSTLELGDSALYLCASSYLGGRSSYEQYFGPGTRLTVT.

This clonotype was recorded a few times. This chain uses TRBV4-1 with TRBJ1-2; D uncertain. V lost 1 base and J 1 base, leaving 10 bases between the germline ends. The CDR3 is 15 amino acids. CDR1 is MGHRA, CDR2 YSYEKL, per germline. The chain's CDR3 is CASSQVTDFNYGYTF. The DNA of the CDR3 is TGCGCCAGCAGCCAAGTCACAGATTTTAACTATGGCTACACCTTC.

This clonotype was seen at least ten times. The chain links TRBV28 to TRBJ1-5; 9 positions agree with TRBD1. From germline, CDR1 is MDHEN and CDR2 SYDVKM. Unmatched junction bases numbered 16, after V lost 5 bases and J lost 5 bases. The CDR3 runs 18 residues. In DNA form, the CDR3 reads TGTGCCAGCAGTCCAGTTTTGGGGACAGGGTACTTCGATCAGCCCCAGCATTTT. This encodes CASSPVLGTGYFDQPQHF.

The chain uses TRBV11-2 and TRBJ2-7, with D perhaps TRBD2 (5 bases). Looked up from germline, CDR1 is SGHAT and CDR2 is FQNNGV. V was pared by 0 bases and J by 0 bases, with 9 bases between. The CDR3 consists of 15 residues. CDR3 in amino acids: CASSLDLAASYEQYF. The CDR3 nucleotides are TGTGCCAGCAGCTTAGATCTAGCCGCCTCCTACGAGCAGTACTTC.

In its sample, this clonotype was seen many times. This chain joins TRBV6-5 and TRBJ2-2, with no clear D. The V and J ends lost 0 bases and 3 bases respectively, with 8 bases between them. CDR3 size: 15 residues. Per the germline V gene, CDR1 is MNHEY and CDR2 is SVGAGI. CDR3 DNA sequence: TGTGCCAGCAGTTACTCGTACTGGGACACCGGGGAGCTGTTTTTT. Its protein is CASSYSYWDTGELFF.

In this sample, this clonotype turned up many times. The chain couples TRBV4-3 to TRBJ1-2; weak D call: TRBD1 (5 bases). The V gene's germline CDR1 is LGHNA and CDR2 YSLEER. Trimming took 1 base from V and 4 from J, leaving 10 bases between them. This CDR3 region has 14 residues. The CDR3 reads CASSQARGSYGYTF. The CDR3 bases are TGCGCCAGCAGCCAAGCACGGGGCTCCTATGGCTACACCTTC.

In its sample, this clonotype was seen many times. The chain has TRBV29-1 and TRBJ2-4, with D perhaps TRBD1 or TRBD2 (7 bases each). Between the trimmed V and J ends, which lost 7 bases and 2 bases, there was a span of 24 bases. Germline V CDR1 and CDR2: SQVTM, ANQGSEA. This CDR3 has 17 residues. The CDR3 loop is CSARRGRESRPKNIQYF. In DNA, the CDR3 is TGCAGCGCGCGCAGGGGGAGGGAATCCAGGCCCAAAAACATTCAGTACTTC. Full variable domain (outside the CDR3, taken from reference TRBV29-1 and TRBJ2-4): SAVISQKPSRDICQRGTSLTIQCQVDSQVTMMFWYRQQPGQSLTLIATANQGSEATYESGFVIDKFPISRPNLTFSTLTVSNMSPEDSSIYLCSARRGRESRPKNIQYFGAGTRLSVL.

This clonotype was found many times. The V gene is TRBV20-1, the J gene TRBJ2-7; D gene uncertain. V lost 6 bases and J lost 2, with 14 bases in between. There are 13 residues in the CDR3. Germline-derived CDR1 and CDR2 are DFQATT and SNEGSKA (reference sequence). CDR3 sequence (DNA): TGCAGTGCCCCTGATGGGGAAACCTACGAGCAGTACTTC. Translating gives CSAPDGETYEQYF.

The chain is built from TRBV24-1 and TRBJ2-5; tentatively, D is TRBD1 (6 bases). V was clipped by 3 bases and J by 2 bases, with 18 bases between them. This CDR3 has 17 amino acids. CDR1 KGHDR and CDR2 SFDVKD come from the germline V gene. The CDR3 reads CATSDLPNRDVQETQYF. CDR3 DNA sequence: TGTGCCACCAGTGATCTGCCAAACAGGGATGTACAAGAGACCCAGTACTTC.

This clonotype was detected ten times or more. The chain combines TRBV28 with TRBJ2-7; 8 bases are a match to TRBD2. The CDR3 spans 14 residues. The germline V gene has CDR1 MDHEN and CDR2 SYDVKM. After removal of 7 bases from V and 5 bases from J, the junction contained 10 bases not matched to a gene. The CDR3 protein is CASTPAGGQDEQYF. The CDR3 nucleotides read TGTGCCAGCACCCCTGCGGGGGGCCAGGACGAGCAGTACTTC.

This clonotype was seen at least ten times. This chain uses TRBV28 with TRBJ1-1, with 9 nucleotides matching TRBD1. In germline, CDR1 is MDHEN, CDR2 SYDVKM. CDR3 size: 15 residues. Trimming at V came to 6 bases and at J to 4 bases, leaving 9 bases not matched to a gene. The CDR3 DNA sequence: TGTGCCAGCAGCCTCCCCGGGGACAGGGTCACTGAAGCTTTCTTT. This gives the protein CASSLPGDRVTEAFF.

This clonotype was seen many times. A much larger clone sits a single nucleotide away, making a read error possible. CDR3 DNA sequence: TGTGCCAGCACCAAACCAGGACTAGCGGGAAACGGGGCATCCTACGAGCAGTACTTC. Protein sequence: CASTKPGLAGNGASYEQYF. V and J are TRBV6-4 and TRBJ2-7; 12 bases align to TRBD2. From germline, CDR1 is MRHNA and CDR2 SNTAGT. Trimming removed 7 bases from V and 1 base from J; junction bases left unmatched: 17. The CDR3 covers 19 residues.

This clonotype has a single count. The V and J genes are TRBV12-3 or TRBV12-4 and TRBJ1-1; no definite D call. Trimming pared 7 bases from V and 10 bases from J, leaving 28 bases between. There are 16 residues in the CDR3. The CDR3 nucleotides are TGTGCCAGCATCAAATTCTCCGTTTCTTTGGTTGGTGGAGCTTTCTTT. Translation: CASIKFSVSLVGGAFF.

This clonotype was counted between two and nine times. The chain employs TRBV3-1 and TRBJ2-7; 9 bases fit TRBD2. This CDR3 has 18 residues. Germline assignment: CDR1 LGHDT and CDR2 YNNKEL (reference sequence). The J segment lost 6 bases and the V segment lost 3 bases, leaving 18 bases of the junction unmatched. CDR3 residues: CASSQMDFKRGALGEQYF. The CDR3 DNA reads TGTGCCAGCAGCCAGATGGACTTCAAGCGGGGGGCTCTCGGCGAGCAGTACTTC.

The chain combines TRBV7-3 with TRBJ1-2; no clear D. The CDR3 covers 13 residues. With 2 bases removed from V and 8 bases from J, the gap between germline ends came to 12 bases. Germline lookup yields CDR1 SGHTA and CDR2 FQGTGA. CDR3: CASSLVLRSGYTF. The CDR3 DNA follows: TGTGCCAGCAGCTTAGTCCTTCGCTCCGGCTACACCTTC.

This clonotype was detected only a few times. This chain links TRBV5-1 with TRBJ2-2, with no clear D. V lost 3 bases and J 2 bases, leaving 11 bases between the germline ends. From germline, CDR1 is SGHRS and CDR2 YFSETQ. There are 15 residues in the CDR3. The CDR3 region is CASSSGRSNTGELFF. The CDR3 DNA reads TGCGCCAGCAGCTCCGGACGGAGTAACACCGGGGAGCTGTTTTTT.

This clonotype showed up many times. A much larger clone is a single base away; this may be a read error. V is TRBV4-1 and J is TRBJ1-2; the D gene is possibly TRBD1 (6 bases). From germline, CDR1 is MGHRA and CDR2 YSYEKL. With 5 bases removed from V and 12 bases from J, the gap between germline ends came to 19 bases. The CDR3 covers 13 residues. CDR3 in DNA: TGCGCCAGCAGCTCTCCTACAGGGAGGGGCCACACCTTC. Encoded protein: CASSSPTGRGHTF.